This entry lists 29 T cell receptor beta chains sequenced from one sample in a study of CD8+ T cells in alopecia areata. In each case, RNA was isolated and then reverse transcribed into cDNA as the sequencing template. Sequenced by immunoSEQ multiplex PCR; TCRdb stores in-frame clones only, minus some. The sample lists 100,000 to 150,000 clones; approximately 53% were seen once. The sequenced sample was CD4+ T cells sorted from blood, obtained at week 0. The receptors originated from a human donor with alopecia areata.

The CDR3 sequence: CASSLSPDTDTQYF. As DNA, the CDR3 is TGTGCCAGCAGCTTAAGCCCGGACACAGATACGCAGTATTTT. V and J are TRBV7-2 and TRBJ2-3; D is undetermined. Trimming shortened V by 2 bases and J by 2 bases, and 8 bases separated the two germline ends. This CDR3 is 14 amino acids long. Germline values: CDR1 SGHTA, CDR2 FQGNSA.

The chain links TRBV7-2 to TRBJ1-1; D is uncertain. Trimming cost V 0 bases and J 4 bases, with 9 bases left between them. This CDR3 is built from 14 residues. The V gene's germline CDR1 is SGHTA and CDR2 FQGNSA. As DNA, the CDR3 is TGTGCCAGCAGCTTAGCTGCGGGAGGCACTGAAGCTTTCTTT. This gives the protein CASSLAAGGTEAFF. Full variable domain (remainder filled in from reference TRBV7-2 and TRBJ1-1): GAGVSQSPSNKVTEKGKDVELRCDPISGHTALYWYRQSLGQGLEFLIYFQGNSAPDKSGLPSDRFSAERTGGSVSTLTIQRTQQEDSAVYLCASSLAAGGTEAFFGQGTRLTVV.

This clone came up a few times. This rearrangement joins TRBV7-2 to TRBJ1-5; D gene uncertain. CDR3 length equals 13 residues. Trimming took off 5 bases at V and 4 bases at J, with 9 bases between the two ends. CDR1 and CDR2 (germline): SGHTA, FQGNSA. CDR3 protein: CASSRDQNQPQHF. As DNA, the CDR3 is TGTGCCAGCAGCCGCGACCAAAATCAGCCCCAGCATTTT. Complete variable domain (other parts from reference TRBV7-2 and TRBJ1-5): GAGVSQSPSNKVTEKGKDVELRCDPISGHTALYWYRQSLGQGLEFLIYFQGNSAPDKSGLPSDRFSAERTGGSVSTLTIQRTQQEDSAVYLCASSRDQNQPQHFGDGTRLSIL.

This sequence joins TRBV7-3 and TRBJ2-5, with 9 nucleotides matching TRBD2. The ends lost 3 bases at V and 1 base at J; junction bases unmatched: 3. The CDR3 spans 15 residues. CDR1 is SGHTA and CDR2 is FQGTGA in the germline V gene. CDR3 DNA: TGTGCCAGCAGCTTTAGCGGGGGTCTCCAAGAGACCCAGTACTTC. Translation gives CASSFSGGLQETQYF.

This chain links TRBV7-3 with TRBJ2-7; TRBD1 might be the D (6 bases). The CDR3 sequence is 15 residues long. V shed 5 bases and J shed 1 base, with 15 bases lying between them. Germline V CDR1 and CDR2: SGHTA, FQGTGA. CDR3 coding DNA: TGTGCCAGCAGCCCGGGACATGTCGGGTCCTACGAGCAGTACTTC. Its protein product is CASSPGHVGSYEQYF.

The chain joins TRBV7-9 to TRBJ2-2; D perhaps matches TRBD1 (6 bases). Germline loops: CDR1 SEHNR, CDR2 FQNEAQ (reference sequence). The CDR3 sequence is 15 residues long. V dropped 5 bases and J dropped 6 bases, with 16 bases sitting between them. CDR3 in DNA: TGTGCCAGCAGCCAATCAAACAGGGTCTCCGGGGAGCTGTTTTTT. Amino acid sequence: CASSQSNRVSGELFF.

V and J are TRBV11-2 and TRBJ1-2, with 10 bases that match TRBD1. The length of the CDR3 is 17 residues. V dropped 5 bases and J dropped 4; count of bases not matched to a gene: 13. Germline CDR1 reads SGHAT; CDR2 reads FQNNGV. CDR3 region: CASSPGTGANVGYGYTF. The CDR3 DNA reads TGTGCCAGCAGCCCCGGGACAGGGGCTAACGTGGGCTATGGCTACACCTTC. Variable domain in full (rest from reference TRBV11-2 and TRBJ1-2): EAGVAQSPRYKIIEKRQSVAFWCNPISGHATLYWYQQILGQGPKLLIQFQNNGVVDDSQLPKDRFSAERLKGVDSTLKIQPAKLEDSAVYLCASSPGTGANVGYGYTFGSGTRLTVV.

J is TRBJ2-3 and V is TRBV9; 10 nucleotides align to TRBD1. Germline values: CDR1 SGDLS, CDR2 YYNGEE. The CDR3 has 13 amino acids. Trimming at V came to 6 bases and at J to 9 bases, leaving 7 bases not matched to a gene. This CDR3 reads CASTGTGEGTQYF. DNA for the CDR3: TGTGCCAGCACCGGGACAGGGGAAGGGACGCAGTATTTT.

The gene calls are TRBV6-5 and TRBJ2-2; TRBD1 matches 8 bases. Germline V gives CDR1 MNHEY, CDR2 SVGAGI. This CDR3 is 14 amino acids long. After removal of 6 bases from V and 4 bases from J, the junction contained 4 bases not matched to a gene. The CDR3 is CASSSTGVTGELFF. The DNA of the CDR3 is TGTGCCAGCAGCTCGACAGGGGTCACCGGGGAGCTGTTTTTT.

Details on this clone: The same CDR3 also results from other DNA sequences found in this sample. J is TRBJ1-5 and V is TRBV5-1, with 7 bases fitting TRBD1. The CDR3 is made up of 16 amino acids. V trimming: 0 bases; J trimming: 2 bases; junction bases outside the gene matches: 5. From germline, CDR1 is SGHRS and CDR2 YFSETQ. The CDR3 DNA reads as TGCGCCAGCAGCTTGGATGGCGGGACAGGCAATCAGCCCCAGCATTTT. Amino acids: CASSLDGGTGNQPQHF.

This clone was observed a few times. The chain combines TRBV5-1 with TRBJ2-7; D is possibly TRBD1 or TRBD2 (5 bases each). CDR1 is SGHRS and CDR2 is YFSETQ in the germline V gene. The V end lost 4 bases, the J end lost 2 bases, and 16 bases lay between the germline ends. The CDR3 is 15 residues long. In DNA form, the CDR3 reads TGCGCCAGCAGCACCGCCGGGACCGGGGCCTACGAGCAGTACTTC. It specifies CASSTAGTGAYEQYF.

The CDR3 sequence is CASSSIGTKYNEQFF. CDR3 DNA sequence: TGTGCCAGCAGCTCTATCGGGACCAAATACAATGAGCAGTTCTTC. V gene TRBV7-3 combines with J gene TRBJ2-1; D may be TRBD1 or TRBD2 (5 bases each). The CDR3 is 15 residues long. Germline lookup yields CDR1 SGHTA and CDR2 FQGTGA. Trimming removed 4 bases at V and 4 bases at J, with 14 bases between.

The chain joins TRBV19 to TRBJ1-1, with D possibly matching TRBD1 (6 bases). The germline V and J ends were trimmed by 6 bases and 7 bases, with 15 bases remaining between them. This CDR3 comprises 13 residues. The germline gives CDR1 LNHDA, CDR2 SQIVND (reference sequence). This chain's CDR3 is CASSIPGASEAFF. Written as DNA, the CDR3 is TGTGCCAGTAGCATCCCGGGGGCTAGTGAAGCTTTCTTT. Combining the CDR3 with reference TRBV19 and TRBJ1-1 gives the whole variable domain DGGITQSPKYLFRKEGQNVTLSCEQNLNHDAMYWYRQDPGQGLRLIYYSQIVNDFQKGDIAEGYSVSREKKESFPLTVTSAQKNPTAFYLCASSIPGASEAFFGQGTRLTVV.

The J gene is TRBJ2-1, the V gene TRBV7-3; TRBD1 is a possible D gene (6 bases). V was cut by 4 bases and J by 8 bases, with 12 bases left in between. Germline CDR1 and CDR2: SGHTA and FQGTGA. This CDR3 contains 13 residues. This CDR3 is CASSWQQGHEQFF. The CDR3, as DNA: TGTGCCAGCAGCTGGCAACAGGGCCATGAGCAGTTCTTC.

The chain is built from TRBV5-1 and TRBJ2-3; 7 bases fit TRBD1. V lost 3 bases to trimming and J lost 4 bases; unmatched junction nucleotides: 5. The germline V gene encodes CDR1 SGHRS and CDR2 YFSETQ. CDR3 size: 14 residues. CDR3 DNA: TGCGCCAGCAGCTCACAGGGGAACGCAGATACGCAGTATTTT. Protein sequence: CASSSQGNADTQYF.

This rearrangement joins TRBV9 to TRBJ1-2; unclear D gene. Germline CDR1 SGDLS, CDR2 YYNGEE. V lost 7 bases and J 0 bases, leaving 10 bases between the germline ends. CDR3 length equals 13 residues. The CDR3 spells CASGSGSNYGYTF. In DNA, the CDR3 is TGTGCCAGCGGGTCGGGTTCTAACTATGGCTACACCTTC.

The chain links TRBV7-3 to TRBJ2-5, with D unresolved. This CDR3 is built from 14 residues. Germline V gene data show CDR1 as SGHTA and CDR2 as FQGTGA. The V and J ends lost 1 base and 7 bases respectively, with 13 bases between them. The CDR3 DNA is TGTGCCAGCAGCTTAAGTCTAGAGGAAGGGACCCAGTACTTC. Its protein product is CASSLSLEEGTQYF.

This chain connects TRBV7-3 to TRBJ2-1, with D possibly TRBD1 on 6 matching bases. The CDR3 totals 14 residues. Germline CDR1 reads SGHTA; CDR2 reads FQGTGA. Trimming took off 1 base at V and 8 bases at J, with 12 bases between the two ends. CDR3 sequence: CASSLRQDRYEQFF. In DNA form, the CDR3 reads TGTGCCAGCAGCTTAAGACAGGACCGGTATGAGCAGTTCTTC.

The chain joins TRBV5-6 to TRBJ2-2; D possibly uses TRBD1 or TRBD2 (5 bases each). This CDR3 is 13 amino acids long. V was trimmed by 1 base and J by 6 bases, leaving 7 bases between them. The V gene's germline CDR1 is SGHDT and CDR2 YYEEEE. The CDR3 bases are TGTGCCAGCAGCTTGTCGGGGCCCGGGGAGCTGTTTTTT. This translates into CASSLSGPGELFF.

The CDR3 region is CASTSADTQYF. Written as DNA, the CDR3 is TGTGCCAGTACTAGCGCAGATACGCAGTATTTT. The chain joins TRBV6-1 to TRBJ2-3; the match to TRBD2 covers 7 bases. The CDR3 covers 11 residues. V lost 9 bases to trimming and J lost 4 bases; unmatched junction nucleotides: 1. The germline CDR1 and CDR2 sequences are MNHNS and SASEGT.

This clone was detected a few times. The J gene is TRBJ2-5, the V gene TRBV2; D gene ambiguous. This CDR3 spans 12 amino acids. V gave up 9 bases and J gave up 3 bases, with 11 bases separating them. CDR1 SNHLY and CDR2 FYNNEI come from the germline V gene. CDR3 nucleotides: TGTGCCAGTAGTTCCTTCGAAGAGACCCAGTACTTC. Its protein product is CASSSFEETQYF.

This chain uses TRBV25-1 with TRBJ2-1; D is possibly TRBD2 (5 bases). Germline assignment: CDR1 MGHDK and CDR2 SYGVNS. This CDR3 is 14 amino acids long. V was cut by 6 bases and J by 8 bases, with 17 bases left in between. CDR3 sequence reads: CASRRAQGSDEQFF. The CDR3 DNA sequence: TGTGCCAGCAGGCGGGCGCAAGGGTCCGATGAGCAGTTCTTC. Drawing the rest from reference TRBV25-1 and TRBJ2-1, the complete variable domain is EADIYQTPRYLVIGTGKKITLECSQTMGHDKMYWYQQDPGMELHLIHYSYGVNSTEKGDLSSESTVSRIRTEHFPLTLESARPSHTSQYLCASRRAQGSDEQFFGPGTRLTVL.

The chain's CDR3 is CASSRDRGWTEAFF. The CDR3 DNA reads as TGTGCCAGCAGCCGGGACAGGGGTTGGACTGAAGCTTTCTTT. This rearrangement joins TRBV9 to TRBJ1-1; 10 nucleotides match TRBD1. The junction had 5 bases not matched to a gene; V was cut back by 4 bases and J by 5 bases. Germline V gene data show CDR1 as SGDLS and CDR2 as YYNGEE. The CDR3 length is 14 residues.

The rearrangement joins TRBV5-1 to TRBJ1-4; tentative D call: TRBD1 (5 bases). The CDR3 extends over 16 amino acids. Trimming pared 5 bases from V and 1 base from J, leaving 15 bases between. Germline CDR1 and CDR2: SGHRS and YFSETQ. The CDR3 nucleotides are TGCGCCAGCAGGCCAAACCCGGGGGGAACTAATGAAAAACTGTTTTTT. Translating gives CASRPNPGGTNEKLFF. Complete variable domain (other parts from reference TRBV5-1 and TRBJ1-4): KAGVTQTPRYLIKTRGQQVTLSCSPISGHRSVSWYQQTPGQGLQFLFEYFSETQRNKGNFPGRFSGRQFSNSRSEMNVSTLELGDSALYLCASRPNPGGTNEKLFFGSGTQLSVL.

V is TRBV5-4 and J is TRBJ1-2; no clear D. CDR1 and CDR2 from the germline V gene are SGHNT and YYREEE (reference sequence). Trimming left V 4 bases short and J 7 bases short, with 17 bases between. The length of the CDR3 is 14 residues. The DNA for the CDR3 is TGTGCCAGCAGCGCACAACAAAGCAGTCGTGGCTACACCTTC. It yields the protein CASSAQQSSRGYTF. The variable domain in full, with the rest retrieved from reference TRBV5-4 and TRBJ1-2, is ETGVTQSPTHLIKTRGQQVTLRCSSQSGHNTVSWYQQALGQGPQFIFQYYREEENGRGNFPPRFSGLQFPNYSSELNVNALELDDSALYLCASSAQQSSRGYTFGSGTRLTVV.

This chain uses TRBV7-2 with TRBJ2-5; 8 bases map to TRBD2. J lost 1 base, V lost 1 base, and 5 bases had no gene match. The CDR3 is made up of 16 amino acids. CDR1 is SGHTA, CDR2 FQGNSA, per germline. The CDR3 here is CASSLVAGGSQETQYF. The CDR3 bases are TGTGCCAGCAGCTTAGTCGCGGGGGGTTCCCAAGAGACCCAGTACTTC.

V usage is TRBV18 and J usage is TRBJ2-5, with 8 bases fitting TRBD2. Losses at the gene ends were 0 bases for V and 4 bases for J; bases not matched to a gene: 1. Germline-derived CDR1 and CDR2 are KGHSH and LQKENI. The CDR3 runs to 14 residues. CDR3 sequence reads: CASSPPAGGETQYF. DNA of the CDR3: TGTGCCAGCTCACCACCTGCGGGGGGAGAGACCCAGTACTTC.

The gene calls are TRBV7-9 and TRBJ1-2; D gene ambiguous. This CDR3 spans 13 amino acids. Germline CDR1 and CDR2: SEHNR and FQNEAQ (reference sequence). Trimming stripped 2 bases from V and 6 bases from J, with 10 bases between. CDR3 coding DNA: TGTGCCAGCAGCTTACAAGGGATTCATGGCTACACCTTC. Amino acids: CASSLQGIHGYTF.

J is TRBJ2-1 and V is TRBV19, with 8 bases matching TRBD1. The V gene end was trimmed by 3 bases and the J gene end by 1 base; junction bases not matched to a gene: 11. Germline CDR1 reads LNHDA; CDR2 reads SQIVND (reference sequence). The CDR3 contains 18 residues. The CDR3 DNA is TGTGCCAGTAGTATTGGGCGGACAGGGAGAGTGTCCTACAATGAGCAGTTCTTC. Translated, it gives CASSIGRTGRVSYNEQFF. Full variable domain (remainder filled in from reference TRBV19 and TRBJ2-1): DGGITQSPKYLFRKEGQNVTLSCEQNLNHDAMYWYRQDPGQGLRLIYYSQIVNDFQKGDIAEGYSVSREKKESFPLTVTSAQKNPTAFYLCASSIGRTGRVSYNEQFFGPGTRLTVL.